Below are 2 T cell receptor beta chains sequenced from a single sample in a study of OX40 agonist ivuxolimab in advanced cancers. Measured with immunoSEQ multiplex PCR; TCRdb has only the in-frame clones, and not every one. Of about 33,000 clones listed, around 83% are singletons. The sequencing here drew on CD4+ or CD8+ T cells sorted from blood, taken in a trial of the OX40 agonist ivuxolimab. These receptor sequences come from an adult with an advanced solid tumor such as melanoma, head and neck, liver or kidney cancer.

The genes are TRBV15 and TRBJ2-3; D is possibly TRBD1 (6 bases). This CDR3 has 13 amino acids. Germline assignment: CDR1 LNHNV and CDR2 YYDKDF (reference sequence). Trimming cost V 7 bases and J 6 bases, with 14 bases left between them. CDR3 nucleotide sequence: TGTGCCACCAAGAACTACAGGGACGATACGCAGTATTTT. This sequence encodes CATKNYRDDTQYF.

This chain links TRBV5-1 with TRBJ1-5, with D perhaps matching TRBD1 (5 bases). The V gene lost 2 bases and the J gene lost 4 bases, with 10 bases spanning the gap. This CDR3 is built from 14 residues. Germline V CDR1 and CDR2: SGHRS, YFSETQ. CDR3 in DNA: TGCGCCAGCAGCTTAAGGGGCGAAAATCAGCCCCAGCATTTT. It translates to CASSLRGENQPQHF.